These 2 T cell receptor beta chains share one sample of origin, sequenced in a study of blood T cells in healthy people across ages. Alongside a J-beta primer mix, a sample-barcoded 5' primer served in a second PCR lasting about 7 to 11 cycles. TCRdb independently ran MiXCR on the 5' RACE reads; one entry per CDR3 protein. The sample has nearly 1 million distinct CDR3 sequences, roughly half seen once. The sample consisted of blood. The receptors shown here come from a woman aged 60-75 years in good health.

J is TRBJ2-7 and V is TRBV20-1, with 9 bases aligning to TRBD1. Germline V gene sequence: CDR1 DFQATT, CDR2 SNEGSKA (reference sequence). The CDR3 is 14 amino acids. The junction had 6 bases not matched to a gene; V was cut back by 0 bases and J by 6 bases. CDR3 DNA: TGCAGTGCTAGAGATGACAGGGGGATCAGCGAGCAGTACTTC. Amino acids: CSARDDRGISEQYF.

The chain has TRBV12-3 or TRBV12-4 and TRBJ2-5, with TRBD1 as a possible D gene (6 bases). V was clipped by 2 bases and J by 6 bases, with 13 bases between them. The CDR3 is made up of 14 amino acids. CDR3 in amino acids: CASSLQQGMKTQYF. The CDR3 nucleotides are TGTGCCAGCAGTTTACAACAGGGCATGAAGACCCAGTACTTC.